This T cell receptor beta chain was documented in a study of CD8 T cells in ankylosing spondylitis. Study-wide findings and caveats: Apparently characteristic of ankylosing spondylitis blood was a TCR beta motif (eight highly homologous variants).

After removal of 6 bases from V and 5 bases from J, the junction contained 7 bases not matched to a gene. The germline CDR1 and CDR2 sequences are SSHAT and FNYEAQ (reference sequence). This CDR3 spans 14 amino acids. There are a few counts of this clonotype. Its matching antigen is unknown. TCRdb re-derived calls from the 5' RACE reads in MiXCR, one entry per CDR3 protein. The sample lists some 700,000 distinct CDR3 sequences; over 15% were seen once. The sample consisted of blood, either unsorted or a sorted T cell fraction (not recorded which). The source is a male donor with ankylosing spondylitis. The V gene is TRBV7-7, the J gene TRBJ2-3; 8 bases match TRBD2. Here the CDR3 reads CASSSAGARDTQYF. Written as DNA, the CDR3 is TGTGCCAGCAGTTCAGCGGGAGCAAGAGATACGCAGTATTTT. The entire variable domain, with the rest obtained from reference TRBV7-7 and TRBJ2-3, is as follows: GAGVSQSPRYKVTKRGQDVTLRCDPISSHATLYWYQQALGQGPEFLTYFNYEAQPDKSGLPSDRFSAERPEGSISTLTIQRTEQRDSAMYRCASSSAGARDTQYFGPGTRLTVL.